This T cell receptor beta chain was obtained from a study of CD8+ T cells in alopecia areata. Study in general: Treatment of the treated patients consisted of oral tofacitinib, 5 to 10 mg twice daily.

Points on this clone: Antigen: not known.

In alopecia areata patients, both lesional scalp punch biopsies and peripheral blood were collected. There are 13 residues in the CDR3. Germline V gene data show CDR1 as SGHAT and CDR2 as FQNNGV. The V and J ends lost 1 base and 2 bases respectively, with 5 bases between them. Study conclusions and caveats: Relative to normal scalp, lesional scalp, especially alopecia totalis/universalis, showed higher clonality. There were also resident alphabeta T cells of normal skin sequenced in scalp samples.

RNA extraction and reverse transcription yielded cDNA as sequencing template. Assay used: immunoSEQ multiplex PCR; TCRdb lists only in-frame clones, some missing. The table records 200,000 to 250,000 clones, about 60% of them present only once. This rearrangement joins TRBV11-2 to TRBJ1-2; D not certain. The source of this sequence is a human donor with alopecia areata. The sample consisted of CD4+ T cells sorted from blood, taken at week 0. CDR3 amino acids: CASSLGENYGYTF. Written as DNA, the CDR3 is TGTGCCAGCAGCTTAGGGGAAAACTATGGCTACACCTTC.